These 30 T cell receptor beta chains came from one sample sequenced in a study of a mutant IDH1 vaccine in newly diagnosed glioma. Sequenced by immunoSEQ multiplex PCR; TCRdb stores in-frame clones only, minus some. The sample has 70,000 to 95,000 clones; about 80% are singletons. The time point is: baseline, week 1 (first vaccination visit). Indicated treatment: pre-vaccination baseline after standard-of-care therapy. Sequences were derived from PBMCs, sampled from a glioma patient treated with radiotherapy, temozolomide or both. These receptors all come from a man in his forties with glioma. Some clones in this sample may be carry-over from other donors' samples.

V is TRBV9 and J is TRBJ1-5; no clear D gene. The CDR3 totals 17 residues. From germline, CDR1 is SGDLS and CDR2 YYNGEE. V shed 8 bases and J shed 0 bases, with 21 bases lying between them. CDR3 nucleotides: TGTGCCAGGACACCCCCGAGGGCCAATTATAGCAATCAGCCCCAGCATTTT. Translation: CARTPPRANYSNQPQHF.

This chain joins TRBV6-5 and TRBJ1-2, with 8 nucleotides matching TRBD1. J gave up 5 bases and V 2 bases, and 7 bases lay outside the gene matches. Germline V gene sequence: CDR1 MNHEY, CDR2 SVGAGI. The CDR3 is 15 amino acids. The CDR3 DNA is TGTGCCAGCAGTTACCGGGCAGGGGGCAGGTATGGCTACACCTTC. Translating gives CASSYRAGGRYGYTF.

The chain has TRBV27 and TRBJ2-5, with D possibly being TRBD1 (6 bases). This CDR3 has 15 residues. Trimming took off 3 bases at V and 2 bases at J, with 13 bases between the two ends. The V gene's germline CDR1 is MNHEY and CDR2 SMNVEV (reference sequence). The CDR3 DNA reads TGTGCCAGCAGTTTCTTCGGGACAAGTCAAGAGACCCAGTACTTC. Translated, it gives CASSFFGTSQETQYF.

V gene TRBV7-2 combines with J gene TRBJ2-2; TRBD2 aligns across 11 bases. The CDR3 spans 16 residues. CDR1 and CDR2 from the germline V gene are SGHTA and FQGNSA. The V gene end was trimmed by 5 bases and the J gene end by 5 bases; junction bases not matched to a gene: 7. The CDR3 DNA sequence: TGTGCCAGCAGCAACCGACTAGCGGGGAGAACCGGGGAGCTGTTTTTT. It yields the protein CASSNRLAGRTGELFF. Full variable domain (remainder filled in from reference TRBV7-2 and TRBJ2-2): GAGVSQSPSNKVTEKGKDVELRCDPISGHTALYWYRQSLGQGLEFLIYFQGNSAPDKSGLPSDRFSAERTGGSVSTLTIQRTQQEDSAVYLCASSNRLAGRTGELFFGEGSRLTVL.

The chain couples TRBV2 to TRBJ2-7; D is ambiguous. CDR3 length: 11 residues. V was shortened by 4 bases and J by 5 bases, with 6 bases between the two germline ends. The V gene's germline CDR1 is SNHLY and CDR2 FYNNEI. CDR3 region: CASSVVHEQYF. DNA for the CDR3: TGTGCCAGCAGTGTGGTTCACGAGCAGTACTTC.

The chain employs TRBV6-5 and TRBJ2-3; TRBD1 or TRBD2 may be the D gene (6 bases each). The CDR3 length is 16 residues. Germline CDR1 reads MNHEY; CDR2 reads SVGAGI. The V gene lost 0 bases and the J gene lost 3 bases, with 13 bases spanning the gap. Here the CDR3 DNA reads TGTGCCAGCAGTTACTCACCGGGGGCGGGGACAGATACGCAGTATTTT. Its protein product is CASSYSPGAGTDTQYF.

The table lists this clone with a few counts. The gene calls are TRBV4-2 and TRBJ2-1, with D perhaps TRBD2 (6 bases). V gave up 0 bases and J gave up 9 bases, with 18 bases separating them. In germline, CDR1 is LGHNA, CDR2 YNFKEQ. The CDR3 is 16 residues long. CDR3 protein: CASSQDLRGAEGEQFF. CDR3 DNA: TGTGCCAGCAGCCAAGATCTCCGCGGGGCCGAAGGTGAGCAGTTCTTC.

Only a few counts were recorded for this clone. The chain is built from TRBV19 and TRBJ1-5; D remains ambiguous. Germline CDR1 LNHDA, CDR2 SQIVND (reference sequence). V was clipped by 5 bases and J by 7 bases, with 9 bases between them. This CDR3 contains 12 residues. The CDR3 nucleotides are TGTGCCAGTAGTGAGGTTGTGCAGCCCCAGCATTTT. It is translated as CASSEVVQPQHF.

The rearrangement links TRBV30 to TRBJ2-6; 7 positions match TRBD1. The CDR3 sequence is 15 residues long. Unmatched junction bases numbered 11, after V lost 8 bases and J lost 4 bases. Germline assignment: CDR1 GTSNPN and CDR2 SVGIG (reference sequence). CDR3: CAGTAGGTGANVLTF. For the CDR3, the DNA is TGTGCCGGGACGGCAGGGGGTACAGGGGCCAACGTCCTGACTTTC.

This clone was detected only a few times. The chain carries TRBV5-6 and TRBJ2-5; 10 positions match TRBD1. The CDR3 runs to 16 residues. V was clipped by 5 bases and J by 2 bases; unmatched bases: 9. Germline CDR1 reads SGHDT; CDR2 reads YYEEEE. CDR3 sequence: CASRMTGGPGQETQYF. The CDR3 coding sequence is TGTGCCAGCAGAATGACAGGGGGCCCAGGTCAAGAGACCCAGTACTTC.

This clone turned up a few times. The J gene is TRBJ2-7, the V gene TRBV5-6; D tentatively reads TRBD1 or TRBD2 (5 bases each). Deletions cut 4 bases from V and 2 bases from J, with 16 bases between. This CDR3 spans 15 amino acids. Germline CDR1 is SGHDT and CDR2 is YYEEEE. The CDR3 is CASSPTGTATYEQYF. CDR3 nucleotide sequence: TGTGCCAGCAGCCCAACCGGGACGGCCACCTACGAGCAGTACTTC.

This clone was observed a handful of times. The gene calls are TRBV5-1 and TRBJ1-6; D is possibly TRBD1 (5 bases). With 2 bases removed from V and 7 bases from J, the gap between germline ends came to 13 bases. Germline values: CDR1 SGHRS, CDR2 YFSETQ. This CDR3 comprises 15 residues. CDR3: CASSFGHGGNSPLHF. As DNA, the CDR3 is TGCGCCAGCAGCTTCGGACACGGGGGGAATTCACCCCTCCACTTT. The complete variable domain, with remaining parts taken from reference TRBV5-1 and TRBJ1-6, reads KAGVTQTPRYLIKTRGQQVTLSCSPISGHRSVSWYQQTPGQGLQFLFEYFSETQRNKGNFPGRFSGRQFSNSRSEMNVSTLELGDSALYLCASSFGHGGNSPLHFGNGTRLTVT.

The chain uses TRBV27 and TRBJ2-5; 8 bases match TRBD1. The V gene end was trimmed by 5 bases and the J gene end by 5 bases; junction bases not matched to a gene: 10. This CDR3 has 15 residues. The germline gives CDR1 MNHEY, CDR2 SMNVEV (reference sequence). The CDR3 is CASSKIGQGQETQYF. As DNA, the CDR3 is TGTGCCAGCAGTAAGATCGGACAGGGTCAGGAGACCCAGTACTTC.

V gene TRBV4-1 combines with J gene TRBJ1-2; 7 positions agree with TRBD1. This CDR3 has 18 amino acids. The junction had 11 bases not matched to a gene; V was cut back by 1 base and J by 0 bases. Germline CDR1 reads MGHRA; CDR2 reads YSYEKL. CDR3 sequence (DNA): TGCGCCAGCAGCCAAGGGGTGGGACAGAAGCCCGCTAACTATGGCTACACCTTC. Protein product: CASSQGVGQKPANYGYTF.

This rearrangement joins TRBV6-6 to TRBJ2-5; D is perhaps TRBD1 or TRBD2 (5 bases each). This CDR3 region has 15 residues. Germline V CDR1 and CDR2: MNHNY, SVGAGI (reference sequence). Deletions cut 7 bases from V and 5 bases from J, with 20 bases between. The chain's CDR3 is CASKLGQGVWETQYF. CDR3 in DNA: TGTGCCAGCAAACTGGGGCAGGGAGTGTGGGAGACCCAGTACTTC.

The chain couples TRBV5-1 to TRBJ2-2, with D uncertain. The CDR3 runs 12 residues. V was cut by 4 bases and J by 5 bases, with 6 bases left in between. CDR1 is SGHRS, CDR2 YFSETQ, per germline. This CDR3 reads CASSVWTGELFF. CDR3 DNA: TGCGCCAGCAGCGTATGGACCGGGGAGCTGTTTTTT.

This clone was seen only a few times. The chain has TRBV30 and TRBJ1-4, with D unclear. Trimming shortened V by 1 base and J by 0 bases, and 9 bases separated the two germline ends. The CDR3 runs 15 residues. Germline lookup yields CDR1 GTSNPN and CDR2 SVGIG (reference sequence). The chain's CDR3 is CAWSANFATNEKLFF. CDR3 DNA sequence: TGTGCCTGGAGTGCAAACTTTGCAACTAATGAAAAACTGTTTTTT.

V is TRBV5-1 and J is TRBJ2-5, with D tentatively TRBD1 or TRBD2 (5 bases each). CDR1 is SGHRS and CDR2 is YFSETQ in the germline V gene. V was clipped by 2 bases and J by 1 base, with 12 bases between them. There are 15 residues in the CDR3. The CDR3 is CASSFSPGGQETQYF. The CDR3 nucleotides read TGCGCCAGCAGCTTCTCTCCTGGGGGCCAAGAGACCCAGTACTTC. Variable domain in full (rest from reference TRBV5-1 and TRBJ2-5): KAGVTQTPRYLIKTRGQQVTLSCSPISGHRSVSWYQQTPGQGLQFLFEYFSETQRNKGNFPGRFSGRQFSNSRSEMNVSTLELGDSALYLCASSFSPGGQETQYFGPGTRLLVL.

The CDR3 loop is CASSTGPGYGYTF. The CDR3 DNA reads as TGTGCCAGCAGCACAGGGCCTGGGTATGGCTACACCTTC. The chain uses TRBV11-2 and TRBJ1-2; tentative D call: TRBD1 (6 bases). Trimming removed 5 bases from V and 5 bases from J, with 12 bases in between. The CDR3 is made up of 13 amino acids. From germline, CDR1 is SGHAT and CDR2 FQNNGV.

This CDR3 reads CASSAGGSSYEQYF. The CDR3 bases are TGTGCCAGCAGCGCGGGGGGGAGCTCCTACGAGCAGTACTTC. The V call is TRBV9, the J call TRBJ2-7; TRBD2 matches at 8 bases. The J segment lost 0 bases and the V segment lost 3 bases, leaving 2 bases of the junction unmatched. CDR1 SGDLS and CDR2 YYNGEE come from the germline V gene. This CDR3 has 14 residues.

This clone was counted only a few times. The chain employs TRBV30 and TRBJ1-5; D gene ambiguous. Germline V gene sequence: CDR1 GTSNPN, CDR2 SVGIG (reference sequence). The CDR3 is 13 residues long. V was trimmed by 2 bases and J by 9 bases, leaving 14 bases between them. CDR3 bases: TGTGCCTGGAGTTCGACGGTCCGGGCGCCCCAGCATTTT. It is translated as CAWSSTVRAPQHF.

This clone was detected a few times. The chain combines TRBV5-1 with TRBJ2-2; 8 positions agree with TRBD1. The CDR3 extends over 15 amino acids. Unmatched junction bases numbered 5, after V lost 0 bases and J lost 7 bases. CDR1 and CDR2 (germline): SGHRS, YFSETQ. This CDR3 reads CASSLGGQGSGELFF. The CDR3 DNA follows: TGCGCCAGCAGCTTGGGAGGACAGGGCAGCGGGGAGCTGTTTTTT.

The chain has TRBV2 and TRBJ2-5; TRBD2 matches 8 bases. This CDR3 has 16 amino acids. V was pared by 2 bases and J by 1 base, with 6 bases of the junction left unmatched. CDR1 and CDR2 from the germline V gene are SNHLY and FYNNEI. CDR3 nucleotide sequence: TGTGCCAGCAGTGAACTCTGGCGGGGGGCCCAAGAGACCCAGTACTTC. Protein product: CASSELWRGAQETQYF.

CDR3 DNA: TGTGCCAGCAGTTTGAAGGAGGATGGGGCCAACGTCCTGACTTTC. Its translation: CASSLKEDGANVLTF. This rearrangement joins TRBV6-5 to TRBJ2-6; tentatively, D is TRBD2 (5 bases). Trimming took off 4 bases at V and 3 bases at J, with 10 bases between the two ends. The germline V gene encodes CDR1 MNHEY and CDR2 SVGAGI. CDR3 length: 15 residues.

With respect to this clone: Relative to the germline gene, one junction end is altered; a read error may explain this. V usage is TRBV7-7 and J usage is TRBJ2-5; TRBD2 matches 15 bases. The germline V gene has CDR1 SSHAT and CDR2 FNYEAQ (reference sequence). The CDR3 has 15 residues. DNA of the CDR3: TGTGCTAGCAGCACGGGACTAGCGGGGGGAGAGACCCAGTACTTC. Residues: CASSTGLAGGETQYF.

The CDR3 protein is CASSEEGGGELFF. CDR3 coding DNA: TGTGCCAGCAGTGAAGAAGGGGGCGGGGAGCTGTTTTTT. The chain couples TRBV6-1 to TRBJ2-2; maybe TRBD1 (6 bases). The CDR3 totals 13 residues. Germline CDR1 and CDR2: MNHNS and SASEGT. Trimming shortened V by 1 base and J by 7 bases, and 7 bases separated the two germline ends.

The chain recombines TRBV4-1 with TRBJ2-2; possible D gene TRBD1, 6 bases. Per germline, CDR1 MGHRA and CDR2 YSYEKL. V lost 5 bases to trimming and J lost 0 bases, with 13 bases between them. The CDR3 runs 16 residues. The CDR3 DNA is TGCGCCAGCAGCTCCTCCGGGACAACGAACACCGGGGAGCTGTTTTTT. Protein sequence: CASSSSGTTNTGELFF.

The chain recombines TRBV6-1 with TRBJ2-7, with D perhaps matching TRBD2 (7 bases). The ends were cut back, 10 bases at V and 4 bases at J, with 23 bases in the middle. Germline V gene data show CDR1 as MNHNS and CDR2 as SASEGT. There are 15 residues in the CDR3. CDR3 amino acids: CATRGGRLITYEQYF. DNA of the CDR3: TGTGCCACCAGGGGAGGGCGTCTGATTACTTACGAGCAGTACTTC.

This clone was recorded only once. The genes are TRBV20-1 and TRBJ1-3; the D is unclear. The V gene lost 0 bases and the J gene lost 9 bases, with 6 bases spanning the gap. The CDR3 has 11 residues. Germline values: CDR1 DFQATT, CDR2 SNEGSKA (reference sequence). The CDR3 DNA reads as TGCAGTGCTAGAGACCGCGTCACCATATATTTT. Its translation is CSARDRVTIYF.

The chain recombines TRBV19 with TRBJ1-1, with D perhaps TRBD1 (5 bases). Germline values: CDR1 LNHDA, CDR2 SQIVND (reference sequence). This CDR3 comprises 13 residues. V was shortened by 2 bases and J by 4 bases, with 8 bases between the two germline ends. For the CDR3, the DNA is TGTGCCAGTAGTATAACAGGCGCCACTGAAGCTTTCTTT. Translation gives CASSITGATEAFF.